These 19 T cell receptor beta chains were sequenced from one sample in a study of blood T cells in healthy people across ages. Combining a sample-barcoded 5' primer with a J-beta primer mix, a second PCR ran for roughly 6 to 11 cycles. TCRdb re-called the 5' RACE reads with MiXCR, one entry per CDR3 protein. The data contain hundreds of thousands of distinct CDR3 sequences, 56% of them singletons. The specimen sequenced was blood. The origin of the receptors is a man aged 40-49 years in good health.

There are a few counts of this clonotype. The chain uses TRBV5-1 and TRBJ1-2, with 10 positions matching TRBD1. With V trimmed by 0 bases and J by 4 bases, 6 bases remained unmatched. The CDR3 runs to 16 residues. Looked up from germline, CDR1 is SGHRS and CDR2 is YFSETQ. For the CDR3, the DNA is TGCGCCAGCAGCTTGGAAGGGGACAGGGGAGGCTATGGCTACACCTTC. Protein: CASSLEGDRGGYGYTF.

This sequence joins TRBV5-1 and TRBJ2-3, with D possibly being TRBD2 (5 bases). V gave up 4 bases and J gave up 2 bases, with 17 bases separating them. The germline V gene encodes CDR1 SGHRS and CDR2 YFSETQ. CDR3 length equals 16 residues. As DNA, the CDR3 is TGCGCCAGCAGCCCCGAAGAGGGCCTGTACACAGATACGCAGTATTTT. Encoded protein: CASSPEEGLYTDTQYF.

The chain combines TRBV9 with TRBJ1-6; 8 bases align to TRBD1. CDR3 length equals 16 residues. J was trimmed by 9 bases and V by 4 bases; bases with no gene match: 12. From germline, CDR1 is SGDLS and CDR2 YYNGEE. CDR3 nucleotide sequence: TGTGCCAGCAGCCAAACTAGCGGACAGGGAACTTCACCCCTCCACTTT. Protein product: CASSQTSGQGTSPLHF.

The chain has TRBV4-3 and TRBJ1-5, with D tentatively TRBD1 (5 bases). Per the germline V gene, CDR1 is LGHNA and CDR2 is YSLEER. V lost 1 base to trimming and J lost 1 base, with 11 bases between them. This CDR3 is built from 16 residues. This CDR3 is CASSQVRGVSNQPQHF. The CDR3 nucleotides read TGCGCCAGCAGCCAAGTTCGGGGGGTGAGCAATCAGCCCCAGCATTTT.

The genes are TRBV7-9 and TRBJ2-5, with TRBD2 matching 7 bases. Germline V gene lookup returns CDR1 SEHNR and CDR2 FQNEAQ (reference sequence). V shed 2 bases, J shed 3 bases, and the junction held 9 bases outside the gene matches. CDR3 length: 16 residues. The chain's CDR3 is CASSLYYGRYEETQYF. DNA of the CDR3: TGTGCCAGCAGCTTATATTACGGGAGGTATGAAGAGACCCAGTACTTC.

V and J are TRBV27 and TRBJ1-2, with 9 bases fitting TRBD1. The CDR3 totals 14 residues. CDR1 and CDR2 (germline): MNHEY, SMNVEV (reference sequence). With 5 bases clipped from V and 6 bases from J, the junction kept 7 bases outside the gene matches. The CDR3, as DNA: TGTGCCAGCAGTCCATGGACAGGGGAAGATGGCTACACCTTC. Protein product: CASSPWTGEDGYTF.

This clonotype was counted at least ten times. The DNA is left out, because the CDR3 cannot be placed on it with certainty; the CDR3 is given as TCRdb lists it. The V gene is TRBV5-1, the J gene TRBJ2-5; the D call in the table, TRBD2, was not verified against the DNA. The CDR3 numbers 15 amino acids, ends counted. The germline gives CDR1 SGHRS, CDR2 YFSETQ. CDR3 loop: CASSFGPGDQETQYF.

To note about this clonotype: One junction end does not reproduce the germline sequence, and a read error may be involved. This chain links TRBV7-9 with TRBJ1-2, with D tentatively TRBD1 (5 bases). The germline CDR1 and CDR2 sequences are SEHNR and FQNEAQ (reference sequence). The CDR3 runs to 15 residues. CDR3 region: CASNVPGTRGDGYTF. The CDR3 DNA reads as TGTGCCAGCAACGTTCCCGGGACTCGGGGGGATGGCTACACCTTT.

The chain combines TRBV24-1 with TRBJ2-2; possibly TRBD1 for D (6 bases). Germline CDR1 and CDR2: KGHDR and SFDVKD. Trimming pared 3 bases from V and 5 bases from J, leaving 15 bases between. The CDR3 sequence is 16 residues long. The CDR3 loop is CATSDPSGVWTGELFF. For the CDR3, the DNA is TGTGCCACCAGTGATCCTTCAGGGGTCTGGACCGGGGAGCTGTTTTTT.

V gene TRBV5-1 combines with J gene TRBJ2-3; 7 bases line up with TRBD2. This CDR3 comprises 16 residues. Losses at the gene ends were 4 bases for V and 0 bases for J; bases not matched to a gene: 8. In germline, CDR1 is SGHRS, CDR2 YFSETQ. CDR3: CASSQGAGTSTDTQYF. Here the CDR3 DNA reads TGCGCCAGCAGCCAAGGAGCGGGGACTAGCACAGATACGCAGTATTTT.

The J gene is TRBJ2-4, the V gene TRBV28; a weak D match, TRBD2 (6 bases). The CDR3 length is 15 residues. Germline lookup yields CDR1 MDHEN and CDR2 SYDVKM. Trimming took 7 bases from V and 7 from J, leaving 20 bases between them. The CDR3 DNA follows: TGTGCCAGCACCGCCCCGGAGGGATTAGGGAACATTCAGTACTTC. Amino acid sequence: CASTAPEGLGNIQYF.

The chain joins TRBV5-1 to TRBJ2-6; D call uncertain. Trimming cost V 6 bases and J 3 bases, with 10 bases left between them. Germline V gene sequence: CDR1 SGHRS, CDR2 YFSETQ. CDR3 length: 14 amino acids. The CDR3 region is CASMLVRGANVLTF. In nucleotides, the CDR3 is TGCGCCAGCATGCTAGTTCGTGGGGCCAACGTCCTGACTTTC.

The CDR3 nucleotides read TGCAGTGCTAGAGATCGGACAGGTGACTATGGCTACACCTTC. Residues: CSARDRTGDYGYTF. The chain has TRBV20-1 and TRBJ1-2; 7 bases fit TRBD1. This CDR3 spans 14 amino acids. Germline V gene data show CDR1 as DFQATT and CDR2 as SNEGSKA (reference sequence). With V trimmed by 0 bases and J by 3 bases, 4 bases remained unmatched.

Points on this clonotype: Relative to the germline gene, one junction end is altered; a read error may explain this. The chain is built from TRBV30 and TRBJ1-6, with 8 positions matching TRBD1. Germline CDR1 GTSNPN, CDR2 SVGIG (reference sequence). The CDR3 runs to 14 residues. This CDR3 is CAWKAQGAASPLYF. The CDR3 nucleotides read TGTGCCTGGAAGGCGCAGGGGGCGGCTTCACCCCTCTACTTT. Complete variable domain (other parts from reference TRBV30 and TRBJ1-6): SQTIHQWPATLVQPVGSPLSLECTVEGTSNPNLYWYRQAAGRGLQLLFYSVGIGQISSEVPQNLSASRPQDRQFILSSKKLLLSDSGFYLCAWKAQGAASPLYFGNGTRLTVT.

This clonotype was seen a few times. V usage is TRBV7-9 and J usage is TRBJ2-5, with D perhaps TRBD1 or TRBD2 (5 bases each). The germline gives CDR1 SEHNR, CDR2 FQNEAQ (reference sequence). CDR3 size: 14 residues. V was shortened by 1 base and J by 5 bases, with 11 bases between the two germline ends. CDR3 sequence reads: CASSLEGRWETQYF. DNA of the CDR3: TGTGCCAGCAGCTTAGAGGGACGGTGGGAGACCCAGTACTTC.

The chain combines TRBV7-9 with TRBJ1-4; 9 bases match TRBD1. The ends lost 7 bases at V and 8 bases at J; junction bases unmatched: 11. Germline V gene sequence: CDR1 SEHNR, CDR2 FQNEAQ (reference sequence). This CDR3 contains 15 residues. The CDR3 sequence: CASTPPGTGLEKLFF. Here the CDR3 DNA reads TGTGCCAGCACCCCCCCCGGGACAGGGCTCGAAAAACTGTTTTTT. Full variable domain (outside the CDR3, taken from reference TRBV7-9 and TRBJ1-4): DTGVSQNPRHKITKRGQNVTFRCDPISEHNRLYWYRQTLGQGPEFLTYFQNEAQLEKSRLLSDRFSAERPKGSFSTLEIQRTEQGDSAMYLCASTPPGTGLEKLFFGSGTQLSVL.

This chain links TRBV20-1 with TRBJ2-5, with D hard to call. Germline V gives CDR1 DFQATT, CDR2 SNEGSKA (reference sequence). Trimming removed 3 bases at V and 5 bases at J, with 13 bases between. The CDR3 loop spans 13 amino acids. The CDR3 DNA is TGCAGTGCTAGGAGGCCCACGCCTGAGACCCAGTACTTC. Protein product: CSARRPTPETQYF.

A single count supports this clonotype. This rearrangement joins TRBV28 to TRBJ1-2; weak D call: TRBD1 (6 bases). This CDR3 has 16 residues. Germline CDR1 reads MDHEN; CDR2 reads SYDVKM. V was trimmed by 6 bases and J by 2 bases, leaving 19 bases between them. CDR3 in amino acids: CASRPPGGTRNYGYTF. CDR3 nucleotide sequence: TGTGCCAGCAGGCCCCCGGGGGGGACACGGAACTATGGCTACACCTTC.

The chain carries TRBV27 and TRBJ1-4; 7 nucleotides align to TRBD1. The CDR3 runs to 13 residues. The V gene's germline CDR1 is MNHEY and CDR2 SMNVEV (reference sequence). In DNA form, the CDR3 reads TGTGTAACTAGGGACAGCCCTAATGAAAAACTGTTTTTT. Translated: CVTRDSPNEKLFF. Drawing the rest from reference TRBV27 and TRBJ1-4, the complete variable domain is EAQVTQNPRYLITVTGKKLTVTCSQNMNHEYMSWYRQDPGLGLRQIYYSMNVEVTDKGDVPEGYKVSRKEKRNFPLILESPSPNQTSLYFCVTRDSPNEKLFFGSGTQLSVL.